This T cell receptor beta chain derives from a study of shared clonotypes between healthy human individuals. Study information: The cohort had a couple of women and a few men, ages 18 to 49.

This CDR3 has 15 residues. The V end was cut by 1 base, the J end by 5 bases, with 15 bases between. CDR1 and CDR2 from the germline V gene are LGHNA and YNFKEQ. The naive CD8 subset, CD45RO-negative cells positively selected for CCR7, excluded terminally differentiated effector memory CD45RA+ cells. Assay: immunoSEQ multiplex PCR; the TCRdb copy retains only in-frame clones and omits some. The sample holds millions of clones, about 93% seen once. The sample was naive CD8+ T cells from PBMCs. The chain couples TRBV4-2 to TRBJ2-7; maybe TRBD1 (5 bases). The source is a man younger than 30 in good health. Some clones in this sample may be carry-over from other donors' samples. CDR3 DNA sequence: TGTGCCAGCAGCCAAGTTTTCGCAGGGTTCAACGAGCAGTACTTC. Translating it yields CASSQVFAGFNEQYF.